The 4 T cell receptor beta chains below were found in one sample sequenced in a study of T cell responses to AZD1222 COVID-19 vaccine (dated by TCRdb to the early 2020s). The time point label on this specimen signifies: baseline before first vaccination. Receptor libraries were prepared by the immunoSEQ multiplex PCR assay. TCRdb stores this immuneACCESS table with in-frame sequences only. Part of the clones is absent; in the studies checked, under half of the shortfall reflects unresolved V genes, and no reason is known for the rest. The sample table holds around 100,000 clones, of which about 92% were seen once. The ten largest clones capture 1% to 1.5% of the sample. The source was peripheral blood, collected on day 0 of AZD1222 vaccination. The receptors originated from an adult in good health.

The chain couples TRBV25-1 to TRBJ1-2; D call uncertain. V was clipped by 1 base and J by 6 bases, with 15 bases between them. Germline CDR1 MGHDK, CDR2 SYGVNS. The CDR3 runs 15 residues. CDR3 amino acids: CASSESHGGPDGYTF. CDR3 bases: TGTGCCAGCAGTGAATCTCACGGAGGCCCAGATGGCTACACCTTC.

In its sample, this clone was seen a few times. The CDR3 nucleotides read TGCGCCAGCAGCCAAGGGCTCTCCGCGAACACCGGGGAGCTGTTTTTT. It specifies CASSQGLSANTGELFF. The genes are TRBV4-3 and TRBJ2-2; unclear D gene. Germline V gives CDR1 LGHNA, CDR2 YSLEER. Trimming pared 1 base from V and 0 bases from J, leaving 9 bases between. This CDR3 spans 16 amino acids.

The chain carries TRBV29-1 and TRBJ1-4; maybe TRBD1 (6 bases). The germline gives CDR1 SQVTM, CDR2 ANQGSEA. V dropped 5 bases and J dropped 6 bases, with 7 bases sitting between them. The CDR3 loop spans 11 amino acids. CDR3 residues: CSVRTDEKLFF. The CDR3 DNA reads TGCAGCGTTAGGACAGATGAAAAACTGTTTTTT.

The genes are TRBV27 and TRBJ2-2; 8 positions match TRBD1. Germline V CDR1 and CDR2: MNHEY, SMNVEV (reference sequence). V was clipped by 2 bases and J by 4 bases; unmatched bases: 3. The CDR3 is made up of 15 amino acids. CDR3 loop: CASSLTRGLTGELFF. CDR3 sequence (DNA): TGTGCCAGCAGTTTAACCAGGGGGCTCACCGGGGAGCTGTTTTTT.